This TCR beta chain was found in a study of blood T cell repertoires in COVID-19. Clones were read by immunoSEQ multiplex PCR, and TCRdb kept only the in-frame ones, dropping some. Of over 200,000 clones in the sample, 80% to 90% are singletons; the top ten hold about 4%. Germline V gene sequence: CDR1 LNHDA, CDR2 SQIVND (reference sequence). The CDR3 totals 17 residues. Between the trimmed V and J ends, which lost 4 bases and 2 bases, there was a span of 18 bases. This sequence originates from a woman between 25 and 40 years old who had been exposed to COVID-19. The sequenced sample consisted of PBMCs or T cells enriched from blood (not recorded which). The chain links TRBV19 to TRBJ2-1; D perhaps matches TRBD2 (7 bases). CDR3 sequence reads: CASSNPRGLAAYNEQFF. CDR3 in DNA: TGTGCCAGTAGTAACCCCCGGGGGCTAGCGGCCTACAATGAGCAGTTCTTC. Looking up the rest from reference TRBV19 and TRBJ2-1 gives the full variable domain: DGGITQSPKYLFRKEGQNVTLSCEQNLNHDAMYWYRQDPGQGLRLIYYSQIVNDFQKGDIAEGYSVSREKKESFPLTVTSAQKNPTAFYLCASSNPRGLAAYNEQFFGPGTRLTVL.